This T cell receptor (beta chain) was sequenced during a study of blood T cells in healthy people across ages. The second PCR ran about 6 to 12 cycles with a sample-barcoded 5' primer and J-beta primers. TCRdb redid the calling of the 5' RACE reads with MiXCR, one entry per CDR3 protein. This table holds 600,000 to 850,000 distinct CDR3 sequences, 20% to 25% found once. Between the trimmed V and J ends, which lost 0 bases and 1 base, there was a span of 14 bases. The germline gives CDR1 LGHNA, CDR2 YNFKEQ. The CDR3 runs 17 residues. The sample was also reused in another study, on T cells of mothers and their children.

The chain joins TRBV4-2 to TRBJ2-3; unclear D gene. Sample: blood. The sequence was obtained from a boy aged 5-17 years in good health. Here the CDR3 reads CASSQESKESGTDTQYF. In nucleotides, the CDR3 is TGTGCCAGCAGCCAAGAGTCAAAGGAATCGGGCACAGATACGCAGTATTTT.